This T cell receptor (beta chain) originates from a study of CD8+ T cells in alopecia areata. Study-level points and caveats: Many expanded lesional clones persisted in scalp and blood during tofacitinib.

This clone was recorded a few times. Its antigen is not known. Treatment reported: oral pan-JAK inhibitor, 5-10 mg twice daily. V was clipped by 4 bases and J by 7 bases; unmatched bases: 6. The CDR3 spans 13 residues. Germline lookup yields CDR1 GTSNPN and CDR2 SVGIG (reference sequence). Extraction and reverse transcription of RNA yielded cDNA as the sequencing template. TCRdb's copy holds only in-frame clones and misses some; the assay was immunoSEQ multiplex PCR. The profile shows 150,000 to 200,000 clones, roughly 70% of them singletons. The clonotype was recovered from a human donor with alopecia areata. Sequencing used CD4+ T cells sorted from blood, obtained between weeks 49 and 50, from a patient treated with tofacitinib. The chain has TRBV30 and TRBJ1-2; 10 positions match TRBD1. The chain's CDR3 is CAWNRDRGIGYTF. CDR3 bases: TGTGCCTGGAACCGGGACAGGGGCATTGGCTACACCTTC.